This entry lists 28 T cell receptor beta chains sequenced from one sample in a study of blood T cell repertoires in COVID-19. TCRdb's table, derived via immunoSEQ multiplex PCR, lists solely in-frame clones and lacks some. The profile shows approximately 75,000 clones, around nine tenths of them singletons. Sequencing input: peripheral blood. These receptors came from a human donor in a cohort sampled during active COVID-19.

The chain carries TRBV3-1 (or the pseudogene TRBV3-2) and TRBJ1-1; the D is unclear. V shed 0 bases and J shed 1 base, with 6 bases lying between them. Per germline, CDR1 LGHDT and CDR2 YNNKEL (reference sequence). CDR3 size: 14 residues. This chain's CDR3 is CASSQDQWNTEAFF. The DNA for the CDR3 is TGTGCCAGCAGCCAAGATCAATGGAACACTGAAGCTTTCTTT.

Points on this clone: Other nucleotide sequences in the sample specify the same CDR3. The chain carries TRBV3-1 (or the pseudogene TRBV3-2) and TRBJ2-7; 7 nucleotides match TRBD1. In germline, CDR1 is LGHDT, CDR2 YNNKEL (reference sequence). The CDR3 is 17 residues long. V lost 0 bases to trimming and J lost 4 bases; unmatched junction nucleotides: 12. The CDR3 reads CASSQEPGPGGWYEQYF. The DNA for the CDR3 is TGTGCCAGCAGCCAAGAGCCCGGGCCAGGGGGATGGTACGAGCAGTACTTC.

V gene TRBV14 combines with J gene TRBJ2-7; D is perhaps TRBD1 (5 bases). CDR3 length equals 13 residues. In germline, CDR1 is SGHDN, CDR2 FVKESK. Trimming shortened V by 4 bases and J by 1 base, and 8 bases separated the two germline ends. The CDR3 nucleotides are TGTGCCAGCAGCCTGGACACTTCCTACGAGCAGTACTTC. Amino acids: CASSLDTSYEQYF.

This sequence joins TRBV12-5 and TRBJ1-2; D may be TRBD1 (5 bases). Looked up from germline, CDR1 is LGHNT and CDR2 is FRNRAP. V was pared by 1 base and J by 8 bases, with 20 bases between. The length of the CDR3 is 16 residues. The DNA for the CDR3 is TGTGCTAGTGGTTTGGGCAGGGAGGGGTATACTGGAGGCTACACCTTC. Translated, it gives CASGLGREGYTGGYTF.

This clone is a singleton in its sample. The genes are TRBV7-2 and TRBJ2-3, with a possible D match to TRBD2 (5 bases). The germline V gene encodes CDR1 SGHTA and CDR2 FQGNSA. CDR3 length equals 17 residues. Deletions cut 0 bases from V and 0 bases from J, with 13 bases between. The CDR3 spells CASSLARRRNSTDTQYF. DNA for the CDR3: TGTGCCAGCAGCTTAGCAAGGAGGCGGAATAGCACAGATACGCAGTATTTT.

CDR3 loop: CASSQAVVLAGEQETQYF. The CDR3 DNA follows: TGTGCCAGCAGCCAAGCAGTTGTGCTAGCGGGGGAGCAAGAGACCCAGTACTTC. The chain uses TRBV4-2 and TRBJ2-5; 10 bases match TRBD2. The CDR3 extends over 18 amino acids. The germline gives CDR1 LGHNA, CDR2 YNFKEQ. J was trimmed by 2 bases and V by 1 base; bases with no gene match: 10.

This clone has a single count. The chain joins TRBV9 to TRBJ1-3, with D unclear. Germline-derived CDR1 and CDR2 are SGDLS and YYNGEE. With 7 bases removed from V and 0 bases from J, the gap between germline ends came to 14 bases. The CDR3 loop spans 15 amino acids. CDR3 loop: CASGSGVSSGNTIYF. CDR3 sequence (DNA): TGTGCCAGCGGTAGCGGAGTATCCTCTGGAAACACCATATATTTT.

This clone was seen a handful of times. The chain recombines TRBV9 with TRBJ1-6, with 11 bases aligning to TRBD1. The CDR3 extends over 18 amino acids. Germline CDR1 SGDLS, CDR2 YYNGEE. Unmatched junction bases numbered 8, after V lost 0 bases and J lost 6 bases. The chain's CDR3 is CASSVEDRGRLSNSPLHF. The CDR3 DNA follows: TGTGCCAGCAGCGTAGAGGACAGGGGGCGCCTTAGTAATTCACCCCTCCACTTT.

The chain is built from TRBV10-3 and TRBJ2-3; 12 bases are a match to TRBD2. The V gene end was trimmed by 6 bases and the J gene end by 5 bases; junction bases not matched to a gene: 6. The CDR3 is made up of 15 amino acids. Per the germline V gene, CDR1 is ENHRY and CDR2 is SYGVKD. CDR3 DNA: TGTGCCATCAGAGATCTAGCGGGGGGGCAAGATACGCAGTATTTT. It codes for CAIRDLAGGQDTQYF.

The rearrangement links TRBV7-9 to TRBJ2-5; 7 bases are shared with TRBD1. Germline CDR1 and CDR2: SEHNR and FQNEAQ (reference sequence). J lost 3 bases, V lost 2 bases, and 12 bases had no gene match. There are 17 residues in the CDR3. The CDR3 nucleotides are TGTGCCAGCAGCTTACCCCCTCGGACAGGAGCAGAAGAGACCCAGTACTTC. Residues: CASSLPPRTGAEETQYF. Full variable domain (remainder filled in from reference TRBV7-9 and TRBJ2-5): DTGVSQNPRHKITKRGQNVTFRCDPISEHNRLYWYRQTLGQGPEFLTYFQNEAQLEKSRLLSDRFSAERPKGSFSTLEIQRTEQGDSAMYLCASSLPPRTGAEETQYFGPGTRLLVL.

V gene TRBV5-4 combines with J gene TRBJ2-3; 12 positions agree with TRBD2. The CDR3 contains 19 residues. The J segment lost 3 bases and the V segment lost 0 bases, leaving 11 bases of the junction unmatched. Germline V gives CDR1 SGHNT, CDR2 YYREEE (reference sequence). The CDR3 nucleotides are TGTGCCAGCAGCTTGGCTCCCCCACTAGCGGGGGGAAGAACAGATACGCAGTATTTT. This translates into CASSLAPPLAGGRTDTQYF.

The V call is TRBV9, the J call TRBJ2-5; no definite D call. CDR3 length: 14 amino acids. V shed 7 bases and J shed 0 bases, with 13 bases lying between them. Germline values: CDR1 SGDLS, CDR2 YYNGEE. CDR3 protein: CASSSGNYQETQYF. CDR3 nucleotide sequence: TGTGCCAGCTCCTCGGGTAACTACCAAGAGACCCAGTACTTC.

The rearrangement links TRBV5-1 to TRBJ1-2; the D gene is possibly TRBD1 (5 bases). From germline, CDR1 is SGHRS and CDR2 YFSETQ. Deletions cut 4 bases from V and 3 bases from J, with 13 bases between. The CDR3 covers 14 residues. DNA of the CDR3: TGCGCCAGCAGCCCCGCGGGGCTCGACTATGGCTACACCTTC. It specifies CASSPAGLDYGYTF. The full variable domain, in which reference TRBV5-1 and TRBJ1-2 provide the parts outside the CDR3, is KAGVTQTPRYLIKTRGQQVTLSCSPISGHRSVSWYQQTPGQGLQFLFEYFSETQRNKGNFPGRFSGRQFSNSRSEMNVSTLELGDSALYLCASSPAGLDYGYTFGSGTRLTVV.

This clone came up a few times. J is TRBJ1-6 and V is TRBV27; the D gene is possibly TRBD1 (6 bases). CDR3 length equals 17 residues. Trimming cost V 3 bases and J 0 bases, with 12 bases left between them. CDR1 and CDR2 (germline): MNHEY, SMNVEV (reference sequence). The CDR3 sequence is CASSFVTGSSYNSPLHF. The CDR3 DNA is TGTGCCAGCAGTTTTGTCACAGGGAGCTCCTATAATTCACCCCTCCACTTT.

The chain combines TRBV18 with TRBJ1-4; possible D gene TRBD1, 5 bases. Germline-derived CDR1 and CDR2 are KGHSH and LQKENI. The length of the CDR3 is 20 residues. The V and J ends lost 2 bases and 1 base respectively, with 23 bases between them. The CDR3 reads CASSPGWQGRSKGTNEKLFF. CDR3 bases: TGTGCCAGCTCACCAGGATGGCAGGGAAGATCCAAGGGAACTAATGAAAAACTGTTTTTT.

This clone was seen once. The chain couples TRBV5-1 to TRBJ2-3, with D possibly matching TRBD1 (6 bases). The CDR3 sequence is 13 residues long. CDR1 and CDR2 (germline): SGHRS, YFSETQ. Trimming took 5 bases from V and 2 from J, leaving 9 bases between them. This chain's CDR3 is CASSTGTTDTQYF. The DNA of the CDR3 is TGCGCCAGCAGTACAGGGACCACAGATACGCAGTATTTT.

This rearrangement joins TRBV19 to TRBJ2-3; D might be TRBD2 (5 bases). The CDR3 totals 14 residues. V was trimmed by 6 bases and J by 6 bases, leaving 16 bases between them. Looked up from germline, CDR1 is LNHDA and CDR2 is SQIVND (reference sequence). CDR3 protein: CASREARPADTQYF. CDR3 nucleotide sequence: TGTGCCAGTAGGGAGGCGAGACCTGCGGATACGCAGTATTTT.

This clone has more than one count but fewer than ten. The V call is TRBV27, the J call TRBJ1-6; a possible D gene is TRBD1 (6 bases). The CDR3 loop spans 14 amino acids. V dropped 3 bases and J dropped 9 bases, with 12 bases sitting between them. Germline values: CDR1 MNHEY, CDR2 SMNVEV (reference sequence). The CDR3 DNA follows: TGTGCCAGCAGTTTTGGGGGCTTGGGTTCACCCCTCCACTTT. Translating it yields CASSFGGLGSPLHF.

This clone was counted once. This chain joins TRBV19 and TRBJ1-1; D remains unclear. From germline, CDR1 is LNHDA and CDR2 SQIVND (reference sequence). This CDR3 is 13 amino acids long. V was pared by 3 bases and J by 2 bases, with 7 bases between. DNA of the CDR3: TGTGCCAGTAGTATTGAGATAAACACTGAAGCTTTCTTT. Its translation: CASSIEINTEAFF.

This chain joins TRBV7-2 and TRBJ2-6; 7 positions match TRBD2. The CDR3 contains 15 residues. V was clipped by 7 bases and J by 5 bases; unmatched bases: 8. In germline, CDR1 is SGHTA, CDR2 FQGNSA. The CDR3 sequence: CASIIGGGWANVLTF. The CDR3 DNA follows: TGTGCCAGCATCATCGGGGGAGGGTGGGCCAACGTCCTGACTTTC.

DNA of the CDR3: TGCGCCAGCAGCTTGGAGTTAGCGGGGGTTACCACCGGGGAGCTGTTTTTT. It translates to CASSLELAGVTTGELFF. The rearrangement links TRBV5-1 to TRBJ2-2; 9 nucleotides align to TRBD2. The CDR3 runs to 17 residues. V was clipped by 0 bases and J by 4 bases; unmatched bases: 7. In germline, CDR1 is SGHRS, CDR2 YFSETQ.

The CDR3 loop is CASSVGGTSGNEQFF. The DNA of the CDR3 is TGTGCCAGCAGCGTAGGAGGGACTAGCGGTAATGAGCAGTTCTTC. The genes are TRBV9 and TRBJ2-1; 11 bases agree with TRBD2. The CDR3 has 15 amino acids. V gave up 0 bases and J gave up 7 bases; unmatched junction bases: 3. Germline V gene sequence: CDR1 SGDLS, CDR2 YYNGEE.

The V call is TRBV7-2, the J call TRBJ2-3, with D possibly TRBD2 on 6 matching bases. The CDR3 spans 15 residues. Trimming left V 1 base short and J 1 base short, with 9 bases between. Germline lookup yields CDR1 SGHTA and CDR2 FQGNSA. Written as DNA, the CDR3 is TGTGCCAGCAGCTTAGACGGCGGGGGCACAGATACGCAGTATTTT. This codes for CASSLDGGGTDTQYF. Filled out from reference TRBV7-2 and TRBJ2-3, the complete variable domain reads GAGVSQSPSNKVTEKGKDVELRCDPISGHTALYWYRQSLGQGLEFLIYFQGNSAPDKSGLPSDRFSAERTGGSVSTLTIQRTQQEDSAVYLCASSLDGGGTDTQYFGPGTRLTVL.

The chain links TRBV18 to TRBJ2-2; 12 bases align to TRBD2. Trimming at V came to 2 bases and at J to 0 bases, leaving 7 bases not matched to a gene. The CDR3 spans 19 residues. Germline values: CDR1 KGHSH, CDR2 LQKENI. CDR3 in DNA: TGTGCCAGCTCACCAGTTGTAACTAGCGGGGGGCCGAACACCGGGGAGCTGTTTTTT. This codes for CASSPVVTSGGPNTGELFF.

This clone was counted once. This chain links TRBV7-9 with TRBJ2-5; 10 bases line up with TRBD2. Unmatched junction bases numbered 4, after V lost 5 bases and J lost 1 base. This CDR3 has 15 amino acids. Looked up from germline, CDR1 is SEHNR and CDR2 is FQNEAQ (reference sequence). CDR3 in amino acids: CASSPSGGGQETQYF. Here the CDR3 DNA reads TGTGCCAGCAGCCCAAGCGGGGGGGGCCAAGAGACCCAGTACTTC.

The chain carries TRBV3-1 (or the pseudogene TRBV3-2) and TRBJ2-3; TRBD2 is a possible D gene (6 bases). With 3 bases removed from V and 4 bases from J, the gap between germline ends came to 17 bases. The CDR3 has 16 amino acids. The germline gives CDR1 LGHDT, CDR2 YNNKEL (reference sequence). Here the CDR3 reads CASSQIRLVGADTQYF. In DNA, the CDR3 is TGTGCCAGCAGCCAGATAAGACTAGTTGGGGCAGATACGCAGTATTTT.

The chain links TRBV2 to TRBJ2-7, with 8 bases lining up with TRBD1. V was pared by 2 bases and J by 7 bases, with 13 bases of the junction left unmatched. Germline lookup yields CDR1 SNHLY and CDR2 FYNNEI. The CDR3 loop spans 16 amino acids. The CDR3 reads CASSEYGDRGLFEQYF. In nucleotides, the CDR3 is TGTGCCAGCAGTGAATACGGTGACAGGGGCTTATTTGAGCAGTACTTC. The full variable domain, completed using reference TRBV2 and TRBJ2-7, is EPEVTQTPSHQVTQMGQEVILRCVPISNHLYFYWYRQILGQKVEFLVSFYNNEISEKSEIFDDQFSVERPDGSNFTLKIRSTKLEDSAMYFCASSEYGDRGLFEQYFGPGTRLTVT.

V usage is TRBV28 and J usage is TRBJ1-4; the match to TRBD1 covers 9 bases. Losses at the gene ends were 5 bases for V and 7 bases for J; bases not matched to a gene: 11. CDR3 length: 16 amino acids. Germline V gene sequence: CDR1 MDHEN, CDR2 SYDVKM. Here the CDR3 DNA reads TGTGCCAGCAGTCACCGGGACAGGGATCCCTTTGAAAAACTGTTTTTT. Encoded protein: CASSHRDRDPFEKLFF.